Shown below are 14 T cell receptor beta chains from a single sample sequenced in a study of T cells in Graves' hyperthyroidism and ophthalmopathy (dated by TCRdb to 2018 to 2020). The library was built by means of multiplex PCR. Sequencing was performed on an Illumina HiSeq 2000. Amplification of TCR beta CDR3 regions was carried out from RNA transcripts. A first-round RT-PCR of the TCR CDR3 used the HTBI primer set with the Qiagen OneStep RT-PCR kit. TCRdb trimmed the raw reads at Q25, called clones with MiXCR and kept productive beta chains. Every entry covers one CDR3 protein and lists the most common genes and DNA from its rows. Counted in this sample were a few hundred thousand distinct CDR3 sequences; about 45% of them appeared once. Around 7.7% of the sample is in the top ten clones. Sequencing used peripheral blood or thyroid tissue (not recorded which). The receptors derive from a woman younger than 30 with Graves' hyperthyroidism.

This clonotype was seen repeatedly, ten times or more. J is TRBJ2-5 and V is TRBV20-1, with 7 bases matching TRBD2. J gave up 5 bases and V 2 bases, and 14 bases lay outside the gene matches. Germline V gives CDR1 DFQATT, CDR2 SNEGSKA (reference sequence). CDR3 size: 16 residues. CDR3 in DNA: TGCAGTGCTAGACTCAGGGAGGGACGCTTCGGGGAGACCCAGTACTTC. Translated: CSARLREGRFGETQYF.

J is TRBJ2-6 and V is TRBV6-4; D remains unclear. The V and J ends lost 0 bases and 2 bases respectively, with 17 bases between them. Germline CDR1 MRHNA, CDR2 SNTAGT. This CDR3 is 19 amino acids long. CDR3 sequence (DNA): TGTGCCAGCAGTGACTCGAAGGGTGTAGAACCCCCTGGGGCCAACGTCCTGACTTTC. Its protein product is CASSDSKGVEPPGANVLTF.

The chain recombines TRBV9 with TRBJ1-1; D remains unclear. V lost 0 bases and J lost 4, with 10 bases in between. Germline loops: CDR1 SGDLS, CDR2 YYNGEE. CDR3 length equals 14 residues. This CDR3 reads CASSVVEAGTEAFF. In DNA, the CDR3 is TGTGCCAGCAGCGTAGTGGAGGCCGGCACTGAAGCTTTCTTT.

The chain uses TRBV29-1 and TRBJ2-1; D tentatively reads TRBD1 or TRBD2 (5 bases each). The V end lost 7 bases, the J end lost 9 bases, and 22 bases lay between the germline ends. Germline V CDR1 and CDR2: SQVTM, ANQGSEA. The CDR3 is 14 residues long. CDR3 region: CSGLGDPGPLEQFF. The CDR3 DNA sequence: TGCAGCGGTCTAGGGGATCCGGGACCGCTTGAGCAGTTCTTC.

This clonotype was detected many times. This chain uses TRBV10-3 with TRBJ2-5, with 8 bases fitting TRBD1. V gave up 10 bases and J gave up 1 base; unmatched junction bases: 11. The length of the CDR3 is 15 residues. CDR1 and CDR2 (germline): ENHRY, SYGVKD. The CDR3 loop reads CATLGATGAQETQYF. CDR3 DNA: TGTGCCACCCTCGGGGCGACAGGGGCCCAAGAGACCCAGTACTTC.

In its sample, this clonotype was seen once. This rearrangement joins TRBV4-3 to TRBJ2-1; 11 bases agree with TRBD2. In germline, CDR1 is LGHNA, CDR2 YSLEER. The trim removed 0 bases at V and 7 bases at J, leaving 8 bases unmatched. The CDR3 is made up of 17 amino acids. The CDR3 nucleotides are TGCGCCAGCAGCCAAGACGGGCTAGCGGGAGGAGGAAATGAGCAGTTCTTC. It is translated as CASSQDGLAGGGNEQFF.

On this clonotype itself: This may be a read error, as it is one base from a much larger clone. Written as DNA, the CDR3 is TGTGCCAGCAGTTACTCAGGGCAGATCACCGGGGAGCTGTCTTTT. Protein: CASSYSGQITGELSF. The rearrangement links TRBV6-5 to TRBJ2-2, with D possibly TRBD2 on 5 matching bases. This CDR3 contains 15 residues. Germline V gene sequence: CDR1 MNHEY, CDR2 SVGAGI.

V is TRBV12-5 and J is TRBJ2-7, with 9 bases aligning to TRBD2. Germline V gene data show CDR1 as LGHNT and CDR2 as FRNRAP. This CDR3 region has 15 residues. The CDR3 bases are TGTGCCAGCAGTTTAGCGGGAGCCACCCCCTACGAGCAGTACTTC. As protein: CASSLAGATPYEQYF.

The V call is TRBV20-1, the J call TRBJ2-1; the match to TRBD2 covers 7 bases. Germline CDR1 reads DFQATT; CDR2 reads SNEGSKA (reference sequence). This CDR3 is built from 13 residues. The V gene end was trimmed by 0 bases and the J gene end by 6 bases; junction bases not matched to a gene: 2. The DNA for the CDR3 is TGCAGTGCTAGAGACGGGAGGATCAATGAGCAGTTCTTC. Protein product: CSARDGRINEQFF.

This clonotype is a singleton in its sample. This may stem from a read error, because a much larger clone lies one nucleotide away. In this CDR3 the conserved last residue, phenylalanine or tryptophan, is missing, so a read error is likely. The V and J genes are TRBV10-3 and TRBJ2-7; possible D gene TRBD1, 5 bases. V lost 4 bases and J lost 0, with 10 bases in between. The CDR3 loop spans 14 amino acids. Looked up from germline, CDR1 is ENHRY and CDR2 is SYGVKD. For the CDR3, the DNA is TGTGCCATCAGTGCGGCAGGGATCTCCTACGAGCAGTACTAC. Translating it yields CAISAAGISYEQYY.

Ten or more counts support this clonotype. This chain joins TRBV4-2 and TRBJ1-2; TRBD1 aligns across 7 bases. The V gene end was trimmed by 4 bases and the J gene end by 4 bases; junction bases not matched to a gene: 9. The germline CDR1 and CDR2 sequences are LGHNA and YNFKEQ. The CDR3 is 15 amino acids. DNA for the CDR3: TGTGCCAGCAGCCCCGGCGAGGGGGCTGCCTATGGCTACACCTTC. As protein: CASSPGEGAAYGYTF.

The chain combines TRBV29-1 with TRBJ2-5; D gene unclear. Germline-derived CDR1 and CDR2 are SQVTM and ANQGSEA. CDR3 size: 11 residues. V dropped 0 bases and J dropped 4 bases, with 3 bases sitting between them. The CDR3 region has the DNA TGCAGCGTTGAAGAGGGAGAGACCCAGTACTTC. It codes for CSVEEGETQYF.

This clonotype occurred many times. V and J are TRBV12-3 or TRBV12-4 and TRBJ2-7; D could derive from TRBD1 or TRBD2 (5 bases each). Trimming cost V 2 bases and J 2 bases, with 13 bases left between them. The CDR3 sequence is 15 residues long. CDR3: CASSLLGTHTYEQYF. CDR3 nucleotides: TGTGCCAGCAGTTTATTGGGGACGCATACCTACGAGCAGTACTTC.

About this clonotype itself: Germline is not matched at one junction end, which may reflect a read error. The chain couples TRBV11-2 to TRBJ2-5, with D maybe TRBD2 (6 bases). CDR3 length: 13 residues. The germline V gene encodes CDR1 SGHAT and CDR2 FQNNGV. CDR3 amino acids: CASSLPGGETQCF. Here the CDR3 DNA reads TGTGCCAGCAGCCTCCCCGGCGGGGAGACCCAGTGCTTC. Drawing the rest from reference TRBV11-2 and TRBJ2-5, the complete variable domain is EAGVAQSPRYKIIEKRQSVAFWCNPISGHATLYWYQQILGQGPKLLIQFQNNGVVDDSQLPKDRFSAERLKGVDSTLKIQPAKLEDSAVYLCASSLPGGETQCFGPGTRLLVL.